Given below is one TCR beta chain in context. The antigen is undetermined. These data come from a study of T cell responses to AZD1222 COVID-19 vaccine. Broader study findings: Donors were mostly white British, more females; clonal diversity possibly underestimated. Two AZD1222 doses significantly raised spike-specific TCR breadth and depth over controls. Repertoires were obtained solely post-peak T cell response.

Germline loops: CDR1 MNHEY, CDR2 SMNVEV (reference sequence). CDR3 length equals 15 residues. Between the trimmed V and J ends, which lost 0 bases and 10 bases, there was a span of 13 bases. Method: immunoSEQ multiplex PCR; TCRdb's copy keeps in-frame clones and lacks some. The sample records 130,000 to 150,000 clones, roughly 90% being singletons. This TCR came from an adult who received the AZD1222 COVID-19 vaccine. The rearrangement links TRBV27 to TRBJ1-6; no firm D call. The specimen was peripheral blood, collected 28 days after the second AZD1222 dose. This chain's CDR3 is CASSLSKLIGSPLHF. CDR3 nucleotide sequence: TGTGCCAGCAGTTTATCGAAGCTGATTGGGTCACCCCTCCACTTT.